The present TCR beta chain was sequenced within a study of OX40 agonist ivuxolimab in advanced cancers. Details on this clone: What it recognizes is unknown.

This CDR3 contains 15 residues. Germline values: CDR1 SGHRS, CDR2 YFSETQ. V shed 5 bases and J 9 bases; nucleotides not matched to a gene: 10. Profiling relied on immunoSEQ multiplex PCR, and the TCRdb table lists in-frame clones only, not all of them. Of approximately 76,000 clones listed, about 89% were seen once; the top ten hold under 15%. Study-wide points: With doses of 0.1 to 3.0 mg/kg, CD4+ and CD8+ blood T cells had undergone clonal expansion by week 6. Low normalized T-cell clonal expansion was additionally recorded for some nonresponders.

This rearrangement joins TRBV5-1 to TRBJ2-1, with 11 bases identical to TRBD2. This sequence originates from an adult with an advanced solid tumor such as melanoma, head and neck, liver or kidney cancer. The sample in question was CD4+ or CD8+ T cells sorted from blood, obtained in a trial of the OX40 agonist ivuxolimab. CDR3 in DNA: TGCGCCAGCAGTCCCGGGACTAGCGGAACCGGTGAGCAGTTCTTC. It codes for CASSPGTSGTGEQFF.